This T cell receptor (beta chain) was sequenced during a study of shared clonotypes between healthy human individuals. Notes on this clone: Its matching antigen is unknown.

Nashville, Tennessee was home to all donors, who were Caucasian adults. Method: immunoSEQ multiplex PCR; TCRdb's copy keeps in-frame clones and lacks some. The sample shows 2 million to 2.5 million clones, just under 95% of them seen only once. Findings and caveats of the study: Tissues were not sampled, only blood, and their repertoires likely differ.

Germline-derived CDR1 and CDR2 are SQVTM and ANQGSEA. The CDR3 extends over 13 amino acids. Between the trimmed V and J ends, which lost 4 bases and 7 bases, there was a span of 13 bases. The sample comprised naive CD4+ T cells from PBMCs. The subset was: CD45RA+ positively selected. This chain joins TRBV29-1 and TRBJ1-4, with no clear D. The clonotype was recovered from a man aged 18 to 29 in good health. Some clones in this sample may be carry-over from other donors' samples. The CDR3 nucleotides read TGCAGCGTTGTTGTCCCTCCACTTGAAAAACTGTTTTTT. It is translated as CSVVVPPLEKLFF.